The 10 T cell receptor beta chains in this list originate from one sample, sequenced in a study of sequential checkpoint blockade in melanoma. Repertoires were generated with immunoSEQ multiplex PCR, while TCRdb's copy carries only in-frame clones and drops some. Counted here are around 5,200 clones, about 20% occurring once; the ten biggest clones make up over 15%. Treatment specified: randomized to nivolumab then ipilimumab (arm A) or the reverse (arm B). This specimen consisted of tumor tissue (inferred from file names), obtained from a patient given nivolumab and ipilimumab in sequence. Every receptor here comes from a human donor with melanoma.

This clone was picked up a small number of times. This chain joins TRBV19 and TRBJ2-5, with 10 nucleotides matching TRBD1. The germline CDR1 and CDR2 sequences are LNHDA and SQIVND (reference sequence). V lost 6 bases to trimming and J lost 2 bases; unmatched junction nucleotides: 6. The CDR3 extends over 15 amino acids. The CDR3 loop reads CASSARDRGQETQYF. The CDR3 nucleotides read TGTGCCAGTAGCGCCCGGGACAGGGGTCAAGAGACCCAGTACTTC.

The rearrangement uses TRBV29-1 and TRBJ2-7; 8 bases agree with TRBD1. This CDR3 is 13 amino acids long. CDR1 and CDR2 (germline): SQVTM, ANQGSEA. The junction had 5 bases not matched to a gene; V was cut back by 5 bases and J by 2 bases. The CDR3 loop is CSVPGQAAYEQYF. The CDR3 bases are TGCAGCGTTCCGGGACAGGCCGCCTACGAGCAGTACTTC.

V and J are TRBV18 and TRBJ1-3; 8 bases agree with TRBD1. CDR1 is KGHSH and CDR2 is LQKENI in the germline V gene. After removal of 2 bases from V and 0 bases from J, the junction contained 12 bases not matched to a gene. This CDR3 has 19 amino acids. CDR3 bases: TGTGCCAGCTCACCAATCCGCGACAGGGGCCCTATCTCTGGAAACACCATATATTTT. Protein: CASSPIRDRGPISGNTIYF.

V usage is TRBV11-3 and J usage is TRBJ2-1; D unresolved. CDR1 SGHNT and CDR2 YENEEA come from the germline V gene. This CDR3 spans 16 amino acids. The germline V and J ends were trimmed by 7 bases and 5 bases, with 21 bases remaining between them. The CDR3 nucleotides read TGTGCCAGCAATCCACCGGGCCTCGGGTGGGACAATGAGCAGTTCTTC. This gives the protein CASNPPGLGWDNEQFF.

By sample share, this clone is medium-sized. The chain uses TRBV6-8 and TRBJ2-1; 8 bases are shared with TRBD2. Germline trimming cut 1 base from V and 7 bases from J; bases unmatched to any gene: 6. The CDR3 extends over 15 amino acids. Per germline, CDR1 MNHGY and CDR2 SAAAGT. Here the CDR3 reads CASSYLPTSVNEQFF. The CDR3 nucleotides are TGTGCCAGCAGTTACTTGCCGACTAGCGTTAATGAGCAGTTCTTC.

By share, this clone ranks as medium-sized. The gene calls are TRBV4-1 and TRBJ1-1; D is perhaps TRBD1 (6 bases). The V and J ends lost 4 bases and 3 bases respectively, with 12 bases between them. Germline assignment: CDR1 MGHRA and CDR2 YSYEKL. The CDR3 has 14 amino acids. The CDR3 DNA follows: TGCGCCAGCAGCCCGAGGGACACTTACACTGAAGCTTTCTTT. Translated: CASSPRDTYTEAFF.

This chain joins TRBV6-8 and TRBJ1-1, with no clear D. The CDR3 contains 13 residues. The germline V gene encodes CDR1 MNHGY and CDR2 SAAAGT. The ends were cut back, 10 bases at V and 0 bases at J, with 12 bases in the middle. CDR3: CATSEQMNTEAFF. The CDR3 bases are TGTGCCACTTCTGAACAGATGAACACTGAAGCTTTCTTT.

The V and J genes are TRBV6-8 and TRBJ1-5; no clear D. Germline V gives CDR1 MNHGY, CDR2 SAAAGT. Trimming removed 4 bases from V and 7 bases from J, with 8 bases in between. The CDR3 has 12 residues. The DNA for the CDR3 is TGTGCCAGCAGTTTTAGGACCCAGCCCCAGCATTTT. It translates to CASSFRTQPQHF.

This clone was recorded a few times. The chain has TRBV10-3 and TRBJ2-6; D remains unclear. V was shortened by 0 bases and J by 0 bases, with 3 bases between the two germline ends. This CDR3 spans 15 amino acids. Per germline, CDR1 ENHRY and CDR2 SYGVKD. The CDR3 nucleotides are TGTGCCATCAGTGAGTCGGCCTCTGGGGCCAACGTCCTGACTTTC. Protein sequence: CAISESASGANVLTF.

The gene calls are TRBV9 and TRBJ2-3; D is unclear. V was shortened by 5 bases and J by 2 bases, with 15 bases between the two germline ends. Germline CDR1 is SGDLS and CDR2 is YYNGEE. The CDR3 totals 15 residues. The CDR3 nucleotides read TGTGCCAGCAGTTTGAGCCCGACTCACACAGATACGCAGTATTTT. This translates into CASSLSPTHTDTQYF.